The 16 T cell receptor beta chains below come from one sample, sequenced in a study of metastatic and nonmetastatic thyroid tumors. TCRdb reassembled clones from the PCR reads with MiXCR. The top ten hold roughly a quarter of the sample, which has about 38,000 clones, roughly 45% seen once. Thyroid surgery was performed in patients who had received no treatment beforehand. Sequenced material: tumor tissue. These receptors were taken from a male donor with papillary thyroid cancer or a benign thyroid nodule (not recorded which). Some clones in this sample may be carry-over from other donors' samples.

V is TRBV14 and J is TRBJ1-6; D is undetermined. The germline V and J ends were trimmed by 3 bases and 0 bases, with 6 bases remaining between them. CDR1 and CDR2 from the germline V gene are SGHDN and FVKESK. This CDR3 is 15 amino acids long. CDR3 bases: TGTGCCAGCAGCCACGAAAGCTCCTATAATTCACCCCTCCACTTT. This gives the protein CASSHESSYNSPLHF.

This clone is a singleton in its sample. This chain joins TRBV30 and TRBJ2-3; TRBD1 matches at 8 bases. Germline assignment: CDR1 GTSNPN and CDR2 SVGIG (reference sequence). V lost 4 bases and J lost 4; bases outside the gene matches: 4. This CDR3 is 13 amino acids long. The CDR3 protein is CAWTDRDPDTQYF. The DNA for the CDR3 is TGTGCCTGGACGGACAGGGATCCAGATACGCAGTATTTT.

The chain is built from TRBV7-3 and TRBJ1-1; TRBD1 might be the D (5 bases). V was pared by 6 bases and J by 5 bases, with 13 bases between. Germline CDR1 is SGHTA and CDR2 is FQGTGA. The CDR3 contains 13 residues. CDR3 sequence: CASSSGLGTEAFF. CDR3 DNA: TGTGCCAGCAGTTCAGGGTTAGGTACTGAAGCTTTCTTT.

The V call is TRBV5-1, the J call TRBJ2-3, with TRBD2 as a possible D gene (6 bases). Germline V gene lookup returns CDR1 SGHRS and CDR2 YFSETQ. Trimming took 5 bases from V and 0 from J, leaving 10 bases between them. The CDR3 loop spans 14 amino acids. CDR3 sequence: CASRAGLSTDTQYF. The CDR3 nucleotides are TGCGCCAGCAGGGCGGGGTTGAGCACAGATACGCAGTATTTT.

A few counts support this clone. This chain connects TRBV27 to TRBJ1-2, with D possibly matching TRBD1 (5 bases). V lost 7 bases and J lost 8, with 26 bases in between. The CDR3 covers 16 residues. CDR1 MNHEY and CDR2 SMNVEV come from the germline V gene (reference sequence). CDR3 sequence: CASKLGGSGLAGGYTF. The CDR3 DNA reads TGTGCCAGCAAGTTGGGGGGGAGTGGATTGGCAGGGGGCTACACCTTC.

The chain links TRBV11-2 to TRBJ2-2; 10 nucleotides line up with TRBD1. This CDR3 spans 16 amino acids. Germline V CDR1 and CDR2: SGHAT, FQNNGV. J gave up 5 bases and V 2 bases, and 5 bases lay outside the gene matches. The chain's CDR3 is CASSLFAGQGTGELFF. CDR3 nucleotide sequence: TGTGCCAGCAGCTTATTTGCGGGACAGGGGACCGGGGAGCTGTTTTTT. The full variable domain, with the rest looked up from reference TRBV11-2 and TRBJ2-2, is EAGVAQSPRYKIIEKRQSVAFWCNPISGHATLYWYQQILGQGPKLLIQFQNNGVVDDSQLPKDRFSAERLKGVDSTLKIQPAKLEDSAVYLCASSLFAGQGTGELFFGEGSRLTVL.

The chain uses TRBV18 and TRBJ1-1; D remains ambiguous. The CDR3 runs 16 residues. CDR1 KGHSH and CDR2 LQKENI come from the germline V gene. The ends were cut back, 10 bases at V and 4 bases at J, with 25 bases in the middle. CDR3 coding DNA: TGTGCCAACTCGCCCAAAAGAAGGGTTATTCCCACTGAAGCTTTCTTT. This translates into CANSPKRRVIPTEAFF.

The chain carries TRBV6-5 and TRBJ2-2; D may be TRBD2 (6 bases). From germline, CDR1 is MNHEY and CDR2 SVGAGI. V was trimmed by 0 bases and J by 0 bases, leaving 8 bases between them. This CDR3 contains 16 residues. DNA for the CDR3: TGTGCCAGCAGTTACTCCGGGACTTCGAACACCGGGGAGCTGTTTTTT. Translation gives CASSYSGTSNTGELFF.

The chain has TRBV20-1 and TRBJ2-7; 9 nucleotides agree with TRBD2. The CDR3 is 15 amino acids. CDR1 DFQATT and CDR2 SNEGSKA come from the germline V gene (reference sequence). The V segment lost 2 bases and the J segment 0 bases; nucleotides outside the gene matches: 5. This CDR3 reads CSARPLAGASYEQYF. The CDR3 coding sequence is TGCAGTGCTAGACCTTTAGCGGGGGCCTCCTACGAGCAGTACTTC.

This clone came up many times. This chain connects TRBV12-3 or TRBV12-4 to TRBJ1-2; TRBD1 agrees at 7 bases. This CDR3 region has 15 residues. The V segment lost 4 bases and the J segment 4 bases; nucleotides outside the gene matches: 9. The CDR3 region is CASSSAGGLVYGYTF. CDR3 bases: TGTGCCAGCAGTTCGGCAGGGGGACTAGTCTATGGCTACACCTTC.

The chain uses TRBV19 and TRBJ2-6; D uncertain. The ends were cut back, 8 bases at V and 4 bases at J, with 9 bases in the middle. This CDR3 region has 13 residues. Germline V gene sequence: CDR1 LNHDA, CDR2 SQIVND (reference sequence). CDR3 sequence reads: CASVHLGANVLTF. CDR3 bases: TGTGCCAGTGTTCATCTGGGGGCCAACGTCCTGACTTTC.

J is TRBJ2-7 and V is TRBV6-1, with D uncertain. Germline CDR1 and CDR2: MNHNS and SASEGT. Deletions cut 8 bases from V and 6 bases from J, with 11 bases between. The CDR3 contains 11 residues. DNA of the CDR3: TGTGCCAGCCGACTTCCTCCCGAGCAGTACTTC. It specifies CASRLPPEQYF.

This clone was counted once. This chain connects TRBV30 to TRBJ1-1; D unresolved. There are 13 residues in the CDR3. V was trimmed by 0 bases and J by 5 bases, leaving 10 bases between them. Germline loops: CDR1 GTSNPN, CDR2 SVGIG (reference sequence). The DNA for the CDR3 is TGTGCCTGGAGTGTACTTGGGAATACTGAAGCTTTCTTT. Translating it yields CAWSVLGNTEAFF.

This chain joins TRBV7-3 and TRBJ2-1, with D hard to call. Germline CDR1 reads SGHTA; CDR2 reads FQGTGA. The CDR3 totals 13 residues. With 3 bases removed from V and 6 bases from J, the gap between germline ends came to 9 bases. The DNA for the CDR3 is TGTGCCAGCAGCTTGTATCTAGGCAATGAGCAGTTCTTC. As protein: CASSLYLGNEQFF. Full variable domain (rest looked up from reference TRBV7-3 and TRBJ2-1): GAGVSQTPSNKVTEKGKYVELRCDPISGHTALYWYRQSLGQGPEFLIYFQGTGAADDSGLPNDRFFAVRPEGSVSTLKIQRTERGDSAVYLCASSLYLGNEQFFGPGTRLTVL.

This clone was picked up a small number of times. The rearrangement links TRBV21-1 to TRBJ2-3; TRBD1 reflects the table's D call only, with no check against the DNA. TRBV21-1 is a pseudogene locus. The CDR3 loop spans 18 amino acids. The CDR3 spells CASSTPGWTSEGTDTQYF. Written as DNA, the CDR3 is TGTGCCAGCAGCACCCCCGGTTGGACATCCGAAGGGACAGATACGCAGTATTTT.

The count of this clone is one. The conserved phenylalanine or tryptophan is not found at the CDR3 terminus, so this likely reflects a read error. V gene TRBV11-1 combines with J gene TRBJ2-1; 9 positions agree with TRBD1. With V trimmed by 5 bases and J by 8 bases, 16 bases remained unmatched. Germline CDR1 is SGHAT and CDR2 is FQDESV (reference sequence). The CDR3 covers 17 residues. CDR3 in DNA: TGTGCCAGCAGCCCCCAACCGGGACAGGGTATTAACTATGAGCAGTTCCTC. Translating gives CASSPQPGQGINYEQFL.